This T cell receptor beta chain appears in the sequencing data of a study of T cell responses to AZD1222 COVID-19 vaccine. Study-wide findings and caveats: Reports indicate that nearly half of spike-specific TCRs are directed at unmutated variant regions.

The CDR3 loop spans 11 amino acids. V lost 3 bases, J lost 14 bases, and 6 bases stayed unmatched. Concerning this clone: Its antigen is not known.

Profiled with immunoSEQ multiplex PCR; TCRdb holds only in-frame clones, not every one. The sample has 150,000 to 200,000 clones; around nine tenths are singletons. The sequence was collected from an adult in good health. This specimen consisted of peripheral blood, obtained on day 0 of AZD1222 vaccination. This chain uses TRBV12-3 or TRBV12-4 with TRBJ1-2, with 7 bases aligning to TRBD1. The CDR3, as DNA: TGTGCCAGCAGTTTGACAGGGAGTTTGACCTTC. It yields the protein CASSLTGSLTF.